This T cell receptor beta chain was documented in a study of vaccination and CD4 T cells after COVID-19. For the study at large: Two of the convalescents were Hispanic, and convalescents were six males and four females.

Trimming left V 5 bases short and J 9 bases short, with 14 bases between. Germline V gives CDR1 LNHDA, CDR2 SQIVND (reference sequence). The CDR3 is 13 amino acids. Of note for this clonotype: What it binds is unknown.

Sequencing of DNA taken from cultured CD4+ T cells relied on the Oncomine TCR Beta short-read assay. Each CDR3 protein gets one entry after TCRdb re-called the PCR reads with MiXCR. The sample yields some 20,000 distinct CDR3 sequences, around 40% seen once. Study-level results: Median SARS-CoV-2-reactive clonotype numbers went from approximately 21 to 40; this increase was not significant. Within convalescent individuals, 304 out of 307 vaccine-specific clones proved to be spike mono-reactive.

Treatment in this sample: approximately nine-day PBMC culture with coronavirus spike peptide pools or control peptides (ViraFEST assay). ViraFEST used peptide pools to expand antigen-specific T cells, then sequenced TCRs. The sequence was obtained from a human donor who had recovered from COVID-19. The sample in question was CD4+ T cells from blood, cultured in vitro, obtained after SARS-CoV-2 vaccination. The V call is TRBV19, the J call TRBJ1-5; maybe TRBD1 (5 bases). CDR3 DNA sequence: TGTGCCAGTAGTCCCTGGGAGGGGCCGCCCCAGCATTTT. This codes for CASSPWEGPPQHF.